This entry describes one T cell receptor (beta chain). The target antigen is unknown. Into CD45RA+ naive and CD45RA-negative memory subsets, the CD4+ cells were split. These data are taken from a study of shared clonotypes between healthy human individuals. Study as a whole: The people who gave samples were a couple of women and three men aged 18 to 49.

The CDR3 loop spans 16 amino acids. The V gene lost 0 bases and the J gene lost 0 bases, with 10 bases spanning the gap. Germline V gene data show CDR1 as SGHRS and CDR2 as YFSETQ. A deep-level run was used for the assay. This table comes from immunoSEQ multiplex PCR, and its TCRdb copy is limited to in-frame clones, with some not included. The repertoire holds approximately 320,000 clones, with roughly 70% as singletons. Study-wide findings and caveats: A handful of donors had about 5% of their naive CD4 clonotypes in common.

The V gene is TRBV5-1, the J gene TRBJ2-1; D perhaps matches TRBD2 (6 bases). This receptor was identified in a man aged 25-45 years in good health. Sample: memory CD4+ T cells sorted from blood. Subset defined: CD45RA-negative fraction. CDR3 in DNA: TGCGCCAGCAGCTTGGACGGGAGTTTCTCCTACAATGAGCAGTTCTTC. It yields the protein CASSLDGSFSYNEQFF.